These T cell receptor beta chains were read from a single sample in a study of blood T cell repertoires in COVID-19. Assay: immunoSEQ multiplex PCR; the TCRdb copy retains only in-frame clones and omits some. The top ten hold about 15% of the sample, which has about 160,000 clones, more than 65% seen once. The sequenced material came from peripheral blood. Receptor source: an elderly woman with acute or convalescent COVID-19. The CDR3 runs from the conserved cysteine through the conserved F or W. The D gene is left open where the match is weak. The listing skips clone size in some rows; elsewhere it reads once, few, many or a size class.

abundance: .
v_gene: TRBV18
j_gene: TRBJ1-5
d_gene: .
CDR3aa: CASSPPIGQPQHF
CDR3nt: TGTGCCAGCTCACCACCCATCGGTCAGCCCCAGCATTTT

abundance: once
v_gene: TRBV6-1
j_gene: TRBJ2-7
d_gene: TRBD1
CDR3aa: CASSETGVQYF
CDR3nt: TGTGCCAGCAGTGAAACAGGGGTGCAGTACTTC

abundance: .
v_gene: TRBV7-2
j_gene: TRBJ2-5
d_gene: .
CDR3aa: CASSRQYQETQYF
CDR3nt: TGTGCCAGCAGCCGACAGTACCAAGAGACCCAGTACTTC

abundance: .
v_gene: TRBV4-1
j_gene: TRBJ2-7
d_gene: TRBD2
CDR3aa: CASSQGAGVGYEQYF
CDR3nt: TGCGCCAGCAGCCAAGGGGCGGGGGTAGGCTACGAGCAGTACTTC

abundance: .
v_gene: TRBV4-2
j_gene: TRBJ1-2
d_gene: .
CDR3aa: CASSQERGPYGYTF
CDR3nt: TGTGCCAGCAGCCAAGAGCGGGGACCCTATGGCTACACCTTC

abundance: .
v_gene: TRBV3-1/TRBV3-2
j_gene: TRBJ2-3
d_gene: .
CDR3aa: CASSQGTSTDTQYF
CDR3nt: TGTGCCAGCAGCCAGGGCACTAGCACAGATACGCAGTATTTT

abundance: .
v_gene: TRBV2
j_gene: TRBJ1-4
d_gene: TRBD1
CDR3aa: CASSVGQGREKLFF
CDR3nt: TGTGCCAGCAGTGTCGGACAGGGTCGTGAAAAACTGTTTTTT

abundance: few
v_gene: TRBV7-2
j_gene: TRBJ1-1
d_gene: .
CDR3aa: CASSLGGDLNTEAFF
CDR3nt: TGTGCCAGCAGCTTAGGGGGGGACCTGAACACTGAAGCTTTCTTT

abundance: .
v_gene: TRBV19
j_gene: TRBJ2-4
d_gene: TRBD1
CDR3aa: CASSSRDSVQYF
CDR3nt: TGTGCCAGTAGTAGCCGGGACAGCGTTCAGTACTTC

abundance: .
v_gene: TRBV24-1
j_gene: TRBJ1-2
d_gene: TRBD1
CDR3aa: CATSDEQGNYGYTF
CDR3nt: TGTGCCACCAGTGATGAACAGGGGAACTATGGCTACACCTTC

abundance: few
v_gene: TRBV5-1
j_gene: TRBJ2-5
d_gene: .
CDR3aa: CASSFLLTAVSQETQYF
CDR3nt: TGCGCCAGCAGCTTTCTCCTGACAGCAGTATCCCAAGAGACCCAGTACTTC

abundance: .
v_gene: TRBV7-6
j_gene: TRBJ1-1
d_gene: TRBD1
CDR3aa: CASSLAPPRDRGRRHTEAFF
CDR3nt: TGTGCCAGCAGCTTAGCTCCGCCACGCGACAGGGGTCGGAGGCACACTGAAGCTTTCTTT

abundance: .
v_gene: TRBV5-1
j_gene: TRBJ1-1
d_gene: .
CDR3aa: CASSPGDYTEAFF
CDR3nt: TGCGCCAGCAGCCCCGGGGACTACACTGAAGCTTTCTTT

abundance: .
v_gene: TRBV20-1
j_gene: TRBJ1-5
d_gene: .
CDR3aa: CSASNTPGQPQHF
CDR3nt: TGCAGTGCTAGTAACACCCCGGGTCAGCCCCAGCATTTT

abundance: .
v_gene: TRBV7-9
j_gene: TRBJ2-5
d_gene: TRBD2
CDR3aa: CASSPGTNQETQYF
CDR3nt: TGTGCCAGCAGCCCGGGGACTAACCAAGAGACCCAGTACTTC

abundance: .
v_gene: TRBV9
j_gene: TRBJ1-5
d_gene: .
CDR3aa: CASSGGSFNQPQHF
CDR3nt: TGTGCCAGCAGCGGCGGCTCGTTCAATCAGCCCCAGCATTTT

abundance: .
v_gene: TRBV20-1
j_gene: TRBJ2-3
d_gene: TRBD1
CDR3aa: CSASRPYRGVSTDTQYF
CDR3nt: TGCAGTGCTAGTAGGCCCTACAGGGGGGTAAGCACAGATACGCAGTATTTT

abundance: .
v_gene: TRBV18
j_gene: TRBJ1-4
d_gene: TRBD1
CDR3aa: CASSRDRGNEKLFF
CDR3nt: TGTGCCAGCTCCCGGGACAGGGGTAATGAAAAACTGTTTTTT

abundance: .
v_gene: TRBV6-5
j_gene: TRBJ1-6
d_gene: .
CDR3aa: CASSRELRPYSPLHF
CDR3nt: TGTGCCAGCAGCCGGGAATTACGACCCTATTCACCCCTCCACTTT

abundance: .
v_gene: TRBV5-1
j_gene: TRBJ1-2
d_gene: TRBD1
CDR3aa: CASSSDREVYGYTF
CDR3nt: TGCGCCAGCAGCTCAGACAGGGAGGTATATGGCTACACCTTC

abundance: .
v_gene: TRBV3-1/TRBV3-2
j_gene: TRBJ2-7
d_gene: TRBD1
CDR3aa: CASSATGQGIYEQYF
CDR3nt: TGTGCCAGCAGCGCAACGGGACAGGGTATCTACGAGCAGTACTTC

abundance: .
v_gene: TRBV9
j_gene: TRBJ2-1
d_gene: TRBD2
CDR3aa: CASSVDLAVLNEQFF
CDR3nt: TGTGCCAGCAGCGTAGATCTAGCGGTACTAAATGAGCAGTTCTTC

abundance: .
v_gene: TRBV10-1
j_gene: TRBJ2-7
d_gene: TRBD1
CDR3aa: CASRQGDAIYEQYF
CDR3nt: TGCGCCAGCAGGCAGGGGGACGCAATCTACGAGCAGTACTTC

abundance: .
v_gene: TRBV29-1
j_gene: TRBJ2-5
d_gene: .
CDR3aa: CSVDGGSETQYF
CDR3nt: TGCAGCGTTGATGGAGGGTCCGAGACCCAGTACTTC

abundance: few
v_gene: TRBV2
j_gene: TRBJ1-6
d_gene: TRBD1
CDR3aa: CASSSQGTRNSPLHF
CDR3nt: TGTGCCAGCAGTTCACAGGGGACACGTAATTCACCCCTCCACTTT

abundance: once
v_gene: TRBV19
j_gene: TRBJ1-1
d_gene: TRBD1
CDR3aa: CASSHRQGATEAFF
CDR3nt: TGTGCCAGTAGTCACCGACAGGGGGCCACTGAAGCTTTCTTT

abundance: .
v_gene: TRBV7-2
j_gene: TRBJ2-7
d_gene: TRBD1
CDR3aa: CASSSGTGHYEQYF
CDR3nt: TGTGCCAGCAGCTCTGGGACAGGGCACTACGAGCAGTACTTC

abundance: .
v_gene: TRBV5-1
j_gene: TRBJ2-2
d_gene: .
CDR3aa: CASSSNPNTGELFF
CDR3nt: TGCGCCAGCAGCTCAAATCCGAACACCGGGGAGCTGTTTTTT

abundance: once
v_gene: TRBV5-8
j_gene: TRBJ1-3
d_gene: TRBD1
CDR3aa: CASSLALWTGYTSSGNTIYF
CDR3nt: TGTGCCAGCAGCTTGGCCCTTTGGACAGGGTATACTAGTTCTGGAAACACCATATATTTT

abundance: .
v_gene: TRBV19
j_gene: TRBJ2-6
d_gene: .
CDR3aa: CASSIFPGANVLTF
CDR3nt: TGTGCCAGTAGTATCTTTCCTGGGGCCAACGTCCTGACTTTC

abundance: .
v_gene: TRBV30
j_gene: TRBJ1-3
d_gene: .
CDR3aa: CAWSRQALSGNTIYF
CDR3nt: TGTGCCTGGAGTCGACAGGCCCTCTCTGGAAACACCATATATTTT

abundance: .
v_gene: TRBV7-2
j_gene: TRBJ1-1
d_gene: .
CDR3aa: CASSANLYTEAFF
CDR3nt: TGTGCCAGCAGCGCGAACCTCTACACTGAAGCTTTCTTT

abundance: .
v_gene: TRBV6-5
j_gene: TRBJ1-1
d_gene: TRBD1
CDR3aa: CASTDRGGGNTEAFF
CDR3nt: TGTGCCAGCACCGACAGGGGAGGTGGAAACACTGAAGCTTTCTTT

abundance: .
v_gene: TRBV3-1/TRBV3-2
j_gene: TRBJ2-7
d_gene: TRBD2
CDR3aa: CASSPEAGLGYEQYF
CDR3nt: TGTGCCAGCAGCCCCGAAGCGGGACTTGGCTACGAGCAGTACTTC

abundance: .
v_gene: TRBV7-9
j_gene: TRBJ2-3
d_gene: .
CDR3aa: CASSPGTSDTQYF
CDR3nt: TGTGCCAGCAGCCCAGGGACATCAGATACGCAGTATTTT

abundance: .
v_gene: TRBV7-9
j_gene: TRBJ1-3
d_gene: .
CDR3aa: CASSFSGNTIYF
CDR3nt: TGTGCCAGCAGCTTTAGTGGAAACACCATATATTTT

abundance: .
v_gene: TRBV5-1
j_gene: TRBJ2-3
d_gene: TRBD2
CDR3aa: CASSSGTSGLTTQYF
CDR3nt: TGCGCCAGCAGCTCCGGGACTAGCGGGCTCACAACGCAGTATTTT

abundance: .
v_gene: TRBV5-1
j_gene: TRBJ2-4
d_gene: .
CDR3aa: CASSQQGSKNIQYF
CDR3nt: TGCGCCAGCAGCCAGCAGGGATCCAAAAACATTCAGTACTTC

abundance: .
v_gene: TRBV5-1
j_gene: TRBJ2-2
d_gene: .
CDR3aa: CASSPRDTGELFF
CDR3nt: TGCGCCAGCAGCCCCCGGGACACCGGGGAGCTGTTTTTT

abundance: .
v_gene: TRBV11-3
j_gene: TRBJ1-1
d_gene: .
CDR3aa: CASSFPTGSTEAFF
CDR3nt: TGTGCCAGCAGCTTTCCAACAGGGTCCACTGAAGCTTTCTTT

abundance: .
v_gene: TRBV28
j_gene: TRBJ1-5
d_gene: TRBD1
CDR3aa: CASKGDRAGNQPQHF
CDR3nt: TGTGCCAGCAAGGGAGACAGGGCGGGCAATCAGCCCCAGCATTTT

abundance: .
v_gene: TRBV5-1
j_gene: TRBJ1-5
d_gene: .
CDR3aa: CASSQDGGADQPQHF
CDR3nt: TGCGCCAGCAGCCAGGATGGGGGGGCCGATCAGCCCCAGCATTTT

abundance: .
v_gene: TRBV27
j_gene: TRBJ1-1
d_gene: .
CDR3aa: CASSPTQNTEAFF
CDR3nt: TGTGCCAGCAGTCCAACACAGAACACTGAAGCTTTCTTT

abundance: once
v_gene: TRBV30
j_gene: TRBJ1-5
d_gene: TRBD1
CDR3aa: CAWSPGTGMNQPQHF
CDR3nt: TGTGCCTGGAGTCCCGGGACAGGGATGAATCAGCCCCAGCATTTT

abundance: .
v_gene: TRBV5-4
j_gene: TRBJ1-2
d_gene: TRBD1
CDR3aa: CASSSGQGVFSYGYTF
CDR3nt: TGTGCCAGCAGCTCGGGACAGGGGGTATTCTCCTATGGCTACACCTTC

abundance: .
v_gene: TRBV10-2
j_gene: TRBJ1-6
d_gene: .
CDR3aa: CASSETLYGSPLHF
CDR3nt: TGCGCCAGCAGTGAAACTCTCTACGGTTCACCCCTCCACTTT

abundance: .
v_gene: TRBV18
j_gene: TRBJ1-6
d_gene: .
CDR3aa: CASSPGAGGESPLHF
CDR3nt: TGTGCCAGCTCACCTGGGGCAGGAGGGGAGTCACCCCTCCACTTT